What follows is one TCR beta chain and its context. Its antigen remains unknown. The data belong to a study of vaccination and CD4 T cells after COVID-19. At the level of the study: Post-diagnosis, post-COVID samples were collected after a median approximately 100 days, ranging 35 to 161.

Researchers used the Oncomine TCR Beta short-read assay to sequence DNA from cultured CD4+ T cells. TCRdb independently ran MiXCR on the PCR reads; one entry per CDR3 protein. The profile shows under 15,000 distinct CDR3 sequences, around three fifths of them singletons. Specified treatment: roughly nine-day PBMC culture with coronavirus spike peptide pools or control peptides (ViraFEST assay). Source material: CD4+ T cells from blood, cultured in vitro. The TCR comes from a human donor who had recovered from COVID-19.

This chain's CDR3 is CASSPESRRAVYNEQFF. The CDR3 nucleotides read TGTGCCAGCTCACCAGAGTCTAGAAGGGCGGTCTACAATGAGCAGTTCTTC. This sequence joins TRBV18 and TRBJ2-1; D unresolved. V dropped 2 bases and J dropped 3 bases, with 17 bases sitting between them. The CDR3 loop spans 17 amino acids. The germline gives CDR1 KGHSH, CDR2 LQKENI.